This T cell receptor (beta chain) derives from a study of cytomegalovirus exposure and HLA in healthy donors. Notes on this clone: Its specificity is unknown.

Germline values: CDR1 SGHRS, CDR2 YFSETQ. The CDR3 contains 14 residues. The V and J ends lost 0 bases and 8 bases respectively, with 11 bases between them. The donors, nominally healthy at sampling, likely had unrecorded immune exposures. The PCR used 60 Vbeta and 13 Jbeta primers. Produced via immunoSEQ multiplex PCR; TCRdb's table is partial and in-frame only. The sample includes approximately 160,000 clones, approximately 79% of them seen just once. Study-level results: The study recorded over 150 TCR beta chains that were cytomegalovirus-associated. The later analysis indicated that the majority of CMV-associated TCR beta chains appeared HLA-restricted.

The specimen was PBMCs. The chain employs TRBV5-1 and TRBJ1-4; D not resolved. This TCR was recovered from a male donor in good health and CMV-seronegative. CDR3 in DNA: TGCGCCAGCAGCTTGGAGGCGGGGAAGGAAAAACTGTTTTTT. As protein: CASSLEAGKEKLFF.